This is a list of T cell receptor beta chains from one sample in a study of T cell responses to AZD1222 COVID-19 vaccine. TCRdb's copy holds only in-frame clones and misses some; the assay was immunoSEQ multiplex PCR. The profile shows approximately 100,000 clones, over 85% of them singletons. Sequenced material: peripheral blood, taken on day 0 of MenACWY control vaccination. The receptors stem from an adult in good health. CDR3s include the opening cysteine and the closing phenylalanine or tryptophan. D genes are given only for firm matches. Clone size appears in some rows only: once, few, many, or a class for an expanded clone.

>TRBV19|TRBJ1-3|NA|NA
TGTGCCAGTAGTATTTGGGCAGGGAGAGACTCCGGAAACACCATATATTTT
CASSIWAGRDSGNTIYF
>TRBV25-1|TRBJ2-7|NA|NA
TGTGCCAGCAGTCCCGGACAGCCCTACGAGCAGTACTTC
CASSPGQPYEQYF
>TRBV7-9|TRBJ1-5|NA|NA
TGTGCCAGCAGCTTAGAACTGGGAATCAATCAGCCCCAGCATTTT
CASSLELGINQPQHF
>TRBV2|TRBJ1-2|NA|NA
TGTGCCAGCAGTGAACAGGAGAACTATGGCTACACCTTC
CASSEQENYGYTF
>TRBV27|TRBJ2-4|NA|TRBD1
TGTGCCAGCAGTCCTGGGGACAGGGGGCCCAAAAACATTCAGTACTTC
CASSPGDRGPKNIQYF
>TRBV4-1|TRBJ1-5|NA|TRBD1
TGCGCCAGCAGCCAAGAATGGACAGGGGTTCGATCCCAGCATTTT
CASSQEWTGVRSQHF
>TRBV6-6|TRBJ1-2|NA|TRBD1
TGTGCCAGCAGTTACTCTTGGACAGGGGACTATGGCTACACCTTC
CASSYSWTGDYGYTF
>TRBV18|TRBJ1-3|NA|NA
TGTGCCAGCTCACGGTATTCTACAGGAAACTCTGGAAACACCATATATTTT
CASSRYSTGNSGNTIYF
>TRBV5-5|TRBJ2-6|NA|NA
TGTGCCAGCAGAACCGACAGTTCTGGGGCCAACGTCCTGACTTTC
CASRTDSSGANVLTF
>TRBV5-5|TRBJ1-2|NA|NA
TGTGCCAGCAGCTTGGATAACAGTAACTATGGCTACACCTTC
CASSLDNSNYGYTF
>TRBV5-1|TRBJ1-1|NA|NA
TGCGCCAGCAGCGCAACAGGGATTCTGAACACTGAAGCTTTCTTT
CASSATGILNTEAFF
>TRBV30|TRBJ1-5|NA|NA
TGTGCCTGGACGGGCAGGTTTGATCAGCCCCAGCATTTT
CAWTGRFDQPQHF
>TRBV27|TRBJ2-7|NA|NA
TGTGCCAGCAGTTTATTTGTGACGGGGCCCTACGAGCAGTACTTC
CASSLFVTGPYEQYF
>TRBV15|TRBJ2-1|few|TRBD1
TGTGCCACCAGCCGAACCACGACAGGGGCACTAGGGCAGTTCTTC
CATSRTTTGALGQFF
>TRBV7-6|TRBJ1-2|NA|NA
TGTGCCAGCAGCTTTACGGGCGGGGATGGCTACACCTTC
CASSFTGGDGYTF
>TRBV7-2|TRBJ1-2|NA|NA
TGTGCCAGCAGCTTAGATCGGGAGTATGGCTACACCTTC
CASSLDREYGYTF
>TRBV6-1|TRBJ1-3|NA|NA
TGTGCCAGCAGTGAACACCTCACAATCTCTGGAAACACCATATATTTT
CASSEHLTISGNTIYF
>TRBV7-8|TRBJ1-1|NA|NA
TGTGCCAGCAGCTTAGCGGCGTTCGACAGAGTGAACACTGAAGCTTTCTTT
CASSLAAFDRVNTEAFF
>TRBV6-5|TRBJ2-7|NA|NA
TGTGCCAGCAGTTACCGCGAGGGGTTCTCCTACGAGCAGTACTTC
CASSYREGFSYEQYF
>TRBV7-8|TRBJ1-3|NA|NA
TGTGCCAGCAGCTTAGCAGGGGGGGATGGAAACACCATATATTTT
CASSLAGGDGNTIYF
>TRBV4-1|TRBJ1-5|NA|TRBD1
TGCGCCAGCAGCCAAGCGACAGGGGGCAATCAGCCCCAGCATTTT
CASSQATGGNQPQHF
>TRBV29-1|TRBJ1-2|NA|NA
TGCAGCGACGGGACCGGGGGTGGCTACACCTTC
CSDGTGGGYTF
>TRBV10-3|TRBJ2-3|NA|TRBD2
TGTGCCATCAGTGAAGGTTCGCGGGGGGGCACAGATACGCAGTATTTT
CAISEGSRGGTDTQYF
>TRBV20-1|TRBJ1-3|once|NA
TGCAGTGCTAGTCCCAACTGGGGATCAGGAAACACCATATATTTT
CSASPNWGSGNTIYF
>TRBV19|TRBJ1-2|NA|NA
TGTGCCAGTAGTCCTCAGGACTGGGGGGCTGGCTACACCTTC
CASSPQDWGAGYTF
>TRBV10-3|TRBJ1-5|NA|TRBD1
TGTGCCATCAGTGAAAAAGTCAGGGGGCAGGGAAAGGGCAATCAGCCCCAGCATTTT
CAISEKVRGQGKGNQPQHF
>TRBV27|TRBJ1-5|NA|NA
TGTGCCAGCCGTCAACGGGTTGGGGGCGATCAGCCCCAGCATTTT
CASRQRVGGDQPQHF
>TRBV21-1|TRBJ2-1|NA|NA
TGTGCCAGCAGCAAAGGACAGGGTTACAATGAGCAGTTCTTC
CASSKGQGYNEQFF
>TRBV7-2|TRBJ2-7|NA|NA
TGTGCCAGCAGCTCCCCGGGACCAACCTACGAGCAGTACTTC
CASSSPGPTYEQYF
>TRBV18|TRBJ1-2|NA|NA
TGTGCCAGCTCCCTGAGGCAGGGGCCGGGGTATGGCTACACCTTC
CASSLRQGPGYGYTF
>TRBV2|TRBJ1-2|NA|TRBD1
TGTGCCAGTTCGAGACGGACAGGGAACTATGGCTACACCTTC
CASSRRTGNYGYTF
>TRBV4-3|TRBJ1-6|NA|TRBD1
TGCGCCAGCAGCCAAGATGCGGCAGGGGGGCTCTCACCCCTCCACTTT
CASSQDAAGGLSPLHF
>TRBV11-3|TRBJ2-3|NA|NA
TGTGCCAGCAGCTTCAGGACTACAGGCACAGATACGCAGTATTTT
CASSFRTTGTDTQYF